This T cell receptor beta chain appears in the sequencing data of a study of blood T cell repertoires in COVID-19. Method: immunoSEQ multiplex PCR; TCRdb's copy keeps in-frame clones and lacks some. In the table there are 85,000 to 110,000 clones, around 82% of which are singletons. Germline V lookup: CDR1 SGHAT, CDR2 FQNNGV. V lost 0 bases, J lost 3 bases, and 6 bases lay in between. The CDR3 contains 13 residues. A remark on this clone: Other DNA sequences in this specimen translate into the identical CDR3.

The sequence derives from a human donor in a cohort sampled during active or convalescent COVID-19. The sequenced sample was peripheral blood. The chain recombines TRBV11-2 with TRBJ2-7; D is unclear. The CDR3 nucleotides read TGTGCCAGCAGCTTAGATAGAGGCTACGAGCAGTACTTC. It translates to CASSLDRGYEQYF.